Presented here are 11 T cell receptor beta chains from one specimen sequenced in a study of T cell responses to AZD1222 COVID-19 vaccine. Assay used: immunoSEQ multiplex PCR; TCRdb lists only in-frame clones, some missing. The table has some 150,000 clones, 70% to 90% seen once. The sequences come from peripheral blood, collected on day 0 of AZD1222 vaccination. The origin of the receptors is an adult in good health.

V usage is TRBV19 and J usage is TRBJ2-7; maybe TRBD1 (6 bases). The CDR3 runs to 16 residues. V was clipped by 5 bases and J by 2 bases, with 19 bases between them. Looked up from germline, CDR1 is LNHDA and CDR2 is SQIVND (reference sequence). CDR3 bases: TGTGCCAGTAGTCTCAAACAGGGTACAACGACCTACGAGCAGTACTTC. Residues: CASSLKQGTTTYEQYF.

This clone has just one count. The V call is TRBV10-2, the J call TRBJ1-2, with 7 bases identical to TRBD1. Germline V CDR1 and CDR2: WSHSY, SAAADI. This CDR3 comprises 13 residues. V lost 6 bases and J lost 2; bases outside the gene matches: 3. CDR3 amino acids: CASSVTGNYGYTF. CDR3 DNA sequence: TGCGCCAGCAGCGTGACAGGGAACTATGGCTACACCTTC.

This chain uses TRBV19 with TRBJ1-5; D is uncertain. CDR1 and CDR2 (germline): LNHDA, SQIVND (reference sequence). The ends were cut back, 3 bases at V and 0 bases at J, with 9 bases in the middle. The CDR3 is 15 amino acids. CDR3 sequence: CASSIPGPSNQPQHF. Here the CDR3 DNA reads TGTGCCAGTAGTATCCCTGGTCCTAGCAATCAGCCCCAGCATTTT.

The chain recombines TRBV6-5 with TRBJ2-7, with 8 bases matching TRBD2. CDR3 length: 14 residues. Germline V gene sequence: CDR1 MNHEY, CDR2 SVGAGI. CDR3 nucleotide sequence: TGTGGACGAGGTAGCGGGGAGGGGGAGTACGAGCAGTACTTC. Translation: CGRGSGEGEYEQYF.

The chain combines TRBV18 with TRBJ2-7; D uncertain. Deletions cut 0 bases from V and 2 bases from J, with 8 bases between. Germline V gene sequence: CDR1 KGHSH, CDR2 LQKENI. The CDR3 loop spans 14 amino acids. CDR3 region: CASSPPANPYEQYF. In nucleotides, the CDR3 is TGTGCCAGCTCACCACCGGCGAATCCCTACGAGCAGTACTTC.

This clone was recorded a few times. This rearrangement joins TRBV5-1 to TRBJ1-1; 7 nucleotides agree with TRBD1. The J segment lost 10 bases and the V segment lost 3 bases, leaving 6 bases of the junction unmatched. The CDR3 length is 12 residues. Germline lookup yields CDR1 SGHRS and CDR2 YFSETQ. The CDR3: CASSSDRDAAFF. In nucleotides, the CDR3 is TGCGCCAGCAGCTCCGACAGGGATGCAGCTTTCTTT.

V is TRBV19 and J is TRBJ2-1, with 8 bases identical to TRBD2. In germline, CDR1 is LNHDA, CDR2 SQIVND (reference sequence). V shed 3 bases and J 0 bases; nucleotides not matched to a gene: 13. There are 19 residues in the CDR3. The CDR3 here is CASSIGSSGSFGSYNEQFF. Written as DNA, the CDR3 is TGTGCCAGTAGTATCGGGTCCAGCGGGAGTTTTGGCTCCTACAATGAGCAGTTCTTC.

CDR3 residues: CASSLTRDGNTEAFF. CDR3 DNA sequence: TGTGCCAGCAGCTTAACCCGGGACGGGAACACTGAAGCTTTCTTT. The V gene is TRBV7-9, the J gene TRBJ1-1; D might be TRBD1 (5 bases). V lost 2 bases to trimming and J lost 1 base, with 11 bases between them. The V gene's germline CDR1 is SEHNR and CDR2 FQNEAQ (reference sequence). This CDR3 region has 15 residues.

V is TRBV7-2 and J is TRBJ1-3; maybe TRBD1 (5 bases). The V gene's germline CDR1 is SGHTA and CDR2 FQGNSA. V lost 1 base and J lost 4, with 11 bases in between. This CDR3 is 15 amino acids long. CDR3 sequence reads: CASSLVSRDGNTIYF. The CDR3 region has the DNA TGTGCCAGCAGCTTAGTTTCCAGGGACGGAAACACCATATATTTT.

This chain connects TRBV7-9 to TRBJ2-2, with 8 positions matching TRBD2. Per the germline V gene, CDR1 is SEHNR and CDR2 is FQNEAQ (reference sequence). Trimming cost V 8 bases and J 4 bases; bases outside gene matches: 3. The CDR3 is 13 residues long. Written as DNA, the CDR3 is TGTGCCAGCCGGGGGGGGCCCACCGGGGAGCTGTTTTTT. It translates to CASRGGPTGELFF.

CDR3 bases: TGTGCCAGCAGTATAGGTCATCCTGTTGGCTACACCTTC. The encoded protein is CASSIGHPVGYTF. This chain joins TRBV12-3 or TRBV12-4 and TRBJ1-2; D is ambiguous. The CDR3 extends over 13 amino acids. V was clipped by 5 bases and J by 7 bases, with 14 bases between them.